This entry lists 11 T cell receptor beta chains sequenced from one sample in a study of molecular identifiers for immune sequencing clone quantification. From the PCR reads, TCRdb called clonotypes with MiXCR, one entry per CDR3 protein. The data contain about 640,000 distinct CDR3 sequences, 20% of them singletons. What was sequenced was naive CD8+ T cells from blood, with Jurkat cell RNA spiked in. Subset described: FACS-sorted CD8+CD4-CCR7+CD45RA+ naive T cells. The receptor source for this set is a human donor in good health. Some libraries in this study had Jurkat cell RNA spiked in.

This clonotype was picked up many times. V is TRBV18 and J is TRBJ2-1; TRBD2 matches at 11 bases. From germline, CDR1 is KGHSH and CDR2 LQKENI. The V gene end was trimmed by 3 bases and the J gene end by 2 bases; junction bases not matched to a gene: 3. This CDR3 is 16 amino acids long. The CDR3: CASSPTGLAAYNEQFF. The CDR3 nucleotides read TGTGCCAGCTCACCTACGGGACTAGCGGCCTACAATGAGCAGTTCTTC.

The table lists this clonotype with many counts. The junction differs from germline at one of its ends, possibly a read error. This chain links TRBV19 with TRBJ1-1; TRBD1 matches at 7 bases. The CDR3 covers 14 residues. Germline-derived CDR1 and CDR2 are LNHDA and SQIVND (reference sequence). CDR3: CASSITGVNTEAFF. The CDR3 coding sequence is TGCGCCAGCAGCATTACAGGGGTGAACACTGAAGCTTTCTTT. Full variable domain (missing parts from reference TRBV19 and TRBJ1-1): DGGITQSPKYLFRKEGQNVTLSCEQNLNHDAMYWYRQDPGQGLRLIYYSQIVNDFQKGDIAEGYSVSREKKESFPLTVTSAQKNPTAFYLCASSITGVNTEAFFGQGTRLTVV.

The chain carries TRBV6-5 and TRBJ2-5; TRBD1 is a possible D gene (6 bases). The CDR3 is 14 residues long. Trimming removed 10 bases from V and 4 bases from J, with 19 bases in between. CDR1 is MNHEY, CDR2 SVGAGI, per germline. The CDR3 sequence: CATLSTGWGETQYF. The CDR3 DNA sequence: TGTGCCACCCTCAGCACAGGGTGGGGAGAGACCCAGTACTTC.

This clonotype was recorded many times. This sequence joins TRBV19 and TRBJ2-5, with D tentatively TRBD2 (6 bases). This CDR3 has 15 residues. Per the germline V gene, CDR1 is LNHDA and CDR2 is SQIVND (reference sequence). V was pared by 2 bases and J by 5 bases, with 15 bases between. The CDR3 nucleotides read TGTGCCAGTAGTATAACTAGCTATGGCCTGGAGACCCAGTACTTC. Translation: CASSITSYGLETQYF.

This rearrangement joins TRBV19 to TRBJ1-1; D gene ambiguous. V lost 1 base, J lost 6 bases, and 6 bases lay in between. Germline-derived CDR1 and CDR2 are LNHDA and SQIVND (reference sequence). This CDR3 contains 12 residues. CDR3 in DNA: TGTGCCAGTAGTATAGGGTGGGCTGAAGCTTTCTTT. Its translation: CASSIGWAEAFF.

This clonotype was counted at least ten times. The chain carries TRBV27 and TRBJ2-7; a weak D match, TRBD2 (5 bases). Germline loops: CDR1 MNHEY, CDR2 SMNVEV (reference sequence). Trimming took off 6 bases at V and 7 bases at J, with 19 bases between the two ends. This CDR3 region has 14 residues. CDR3 sequence (DNA): TGTGCCAGCAGCCCCGGGGTTCGGCCGTGGGAGCAGTACTTC. This encodes CASSPGVRPWEQYF.

The rearrangement links TRBV4-3 to TRBJ1-4; TRBD1 might be the D (5 bases). V was trimmed by 4 bases and J by 8 bases, leaving 14 bases between them. This CDR3 contains 14 residues. The germline V gene has CDR1 LGHNA and CDR2 YSLEER. The CDR3 DNA is TGCGCCAGCAGCCCTCGAGATGGGGGGGAAAAACTGTTTTTT. Amino acids: CASSPRDGGEKLFF.

V and J are TRBV21-1 and TRBJ1-3; the D call of TRBD1 is as the table states it, not checked on the DNA. TRBV21-1 has pseudogene status. This CDR3 comprises 12 residues. CDR3 in DNA: TGTGCCAGACGTCCCCTGCGGGGCACCATATATTTT. This gives the protein CARRPLRGTIYF.

In its sample, this clonotype was seen many times. The chain combines TRBV19 with TRBJ2-7; possible D gene TRBD1, 6 bases. Germline V lookup: CDR1 LNHDA, CDR2 SQIVND (reference sequence). The CDR3 has 14 residues. The V end lost 7 bases, the J end lost 3 bases, and 16 bases lay between the germline ends. CDR3 sequence reads: CASKRRDTDYEQYF. The CDR3 DNA reads as TGTGCCAGTAAGCGCCGGGACACCGACTACGAGCAGTACTTC.

This clonotype appeared many times. This chain's CDR3 is CASSLEQDNYEQYF. CDR3 DNA sequence: TGTGCCAGCAGCTTGGAACAAGATAACTACGAGCAGTACTTC. The rearrangement links TRBV5-4 to TRBJ2-7, with no clear D. Per germline, CDR1 SGHNT and CDR2 YYREEE (reference sequence). Trimming stripped 0 bases from V and 3 bases from J, with 10 bases between. The CDR3 loop spans 14 amino acids.

With regard to this clonotype: Possible read error: a much larger clone is one base away. The chain uses TRBV19 and TRBJ2-7; D not certain. CDR3 size: 14 residues. V was pared by 4 bases and J by 0 bases, with 10 bases between. From germline, CDR1 is LNHDA and CDR2 SQIVND (reference sequence). CDR3 nucleotides: TGTGCCAGTAGTACCGAGACAAACTCCTACGAGCAGTACTTC. It is translated as CASSTETNSYEQYF.